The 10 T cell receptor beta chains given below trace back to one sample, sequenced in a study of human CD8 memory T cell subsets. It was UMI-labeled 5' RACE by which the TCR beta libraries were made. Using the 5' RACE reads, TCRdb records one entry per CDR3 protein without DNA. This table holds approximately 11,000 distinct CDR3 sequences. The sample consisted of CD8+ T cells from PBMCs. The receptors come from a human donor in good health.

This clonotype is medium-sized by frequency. The CDR3 reads CASSQAGGDQPQHF. This sequence joins TRBV4-1 and TRBJ1-5. CDR1 and CDR2 from the germline V gene are MGHRA and YSYEKL. The CDR3 extends over 14 amino acids.

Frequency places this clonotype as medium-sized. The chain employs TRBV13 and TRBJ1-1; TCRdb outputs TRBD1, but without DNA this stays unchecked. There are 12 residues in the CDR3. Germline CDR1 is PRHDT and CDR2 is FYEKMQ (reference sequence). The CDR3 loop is CASSLDRDEAFF.

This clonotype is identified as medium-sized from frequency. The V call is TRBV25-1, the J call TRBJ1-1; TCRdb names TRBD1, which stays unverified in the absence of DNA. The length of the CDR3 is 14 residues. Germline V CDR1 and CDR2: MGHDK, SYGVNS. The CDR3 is CASSESGELAEAFF.

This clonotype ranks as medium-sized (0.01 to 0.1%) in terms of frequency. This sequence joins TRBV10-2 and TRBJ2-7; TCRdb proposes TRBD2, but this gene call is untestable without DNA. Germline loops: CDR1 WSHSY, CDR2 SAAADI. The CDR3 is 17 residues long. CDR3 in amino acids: CASSDGLAGPSSYEQYF.

The chain's CDR3 is CASSQDLLAGDRNTGELFF. The genes are TRBV14 and TRBJ2-2; TCRdb proposes TRBD2, but this gene call is untestable without DNA. CDR3 length: 19 residues. Germline values: CDR1 SGHDN, CDR2 FVKESK.

CDR3 loop: CASSAEGTAFSYEQYF. The chain has TRBV5-6 and TRBJ2-7; the D call of TRBD2 rests on TCRdb alone, since no DNA is present to check it. The CDR3 sequence is 16 residues long. CDR1 is SGHDT, CDR2 YYEEEE, per germline.

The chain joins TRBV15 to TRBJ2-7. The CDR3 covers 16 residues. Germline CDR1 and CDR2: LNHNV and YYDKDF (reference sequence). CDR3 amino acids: CATSRAGTTGPYEQYF.

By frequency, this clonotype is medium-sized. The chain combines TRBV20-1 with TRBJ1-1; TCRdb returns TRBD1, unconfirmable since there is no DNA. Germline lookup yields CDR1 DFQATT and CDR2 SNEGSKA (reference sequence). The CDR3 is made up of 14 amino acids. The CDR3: CSAPPQGAVTEAFF.

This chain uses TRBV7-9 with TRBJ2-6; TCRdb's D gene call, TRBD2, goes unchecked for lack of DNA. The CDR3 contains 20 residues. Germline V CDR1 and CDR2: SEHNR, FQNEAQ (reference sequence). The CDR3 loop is CASSLDLLGRAGSGANVLTF. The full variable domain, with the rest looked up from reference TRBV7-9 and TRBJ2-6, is DTGVSQNPRHKITKRGQNVTFRCDPISEHNRLYWYRQTLGQGPEFLTYFQNEAQLEKSRLLSDRFSAERPKGSFSTLEIQRTEQGDSAMYLCASSLDLLGRAGSGANVLTFGAGSRLTVL.

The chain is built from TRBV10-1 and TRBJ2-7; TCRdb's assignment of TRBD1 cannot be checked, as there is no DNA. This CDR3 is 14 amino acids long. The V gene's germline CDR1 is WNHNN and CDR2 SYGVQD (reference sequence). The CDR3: CASSESGTDYEQYF.